The 22 T cell receptor beta chains reported below all come from one sample, sequenced in a study of vaccination and CD4 T cells after COVID-19 (dated by TCRdb to about 2022). The library was produced with PCR. Sequenced using an Illumina iSeq 100. DNA from cultured CD4+ T cells was subjected to TCR sequencing with the Oncomine TCR Beta short-read assay at the Johns Hopkins FTIC core. TCRdb took the public reads, trimmed them with fastp at Q25, ran MiXCR for clone calling and kept in-frame beta chains. CDR3 protein duplicates are merged, each entry listing the most common genes and DNA. This sample is represented by about 9,000 distinct CDR3 sequences; roughly a fifth of them were singletons. About 20% of the sample belongs to the ten largest clones. The treatment or condition tag for this specimen amounts to: 10-day PBMC culture with coronavirus spike peptide pools or control peptides (ViraFEST assay).

Their specific antigens are unknown. The sequencing here drew on CD4+ T cells from blood, cultured in vitro, taken after SARS-CoV-2 vaccination. The receptor set was obtained from a human donor who had recovered from COVID-19.

Only a few counts were recorded for this clonotype. The chain combines TRBV2 with TRBJ2-5, with 9 bases that match TRBD2. CDR1 SNHLY and CDR2 FYNNEI come from the germline V gene. Trimming removed 8 bases from V and 4 bases from J; junction bases left unmatched: 14. This CDR3 spans 16 amino acids. CDR3 in amino acids: CASSPGDSGSGETQYF. The CDR3 region has the DNA TGTGCCAGCTCCCCAGGAGATAGCGGGAGTGGAGAGACCCAGTACTTC.

Only a few counts were recorded for this clonotype. J is TRBJ2-1 and V is TRBV20-1; D not certain. V lost 0 bases and J lost 4, with 22 bases in between. Germline V lookup: CDR1 DFQATT, CDR2 SNEGSKA (reference sequence). This CDR3 spans 18 amino acids. The CDR3 nucleotides are TGCAGTGCTAGAGAATTCCTAGAATCTCGGGCGCAATACAATGAGCAGTTCTTC. It codes for CSAREFLESRAQYNEQFF.

This clonotype was counted a few times. The V gene is TRBV7-9, the J gene TRBJ2-7; D remains unclear. The CDR3 has 15 residues. The germline CDR1 and CDR2 sequences are SEHNR and FQNEAQ (reference sequence). V lost 0 bases and J lost 3, with 12 bases in between. The CDR3 region is CASSLALRENYEQYF. The CDR3 DNA reads TGTGCCAGCAGCTTAGCGCTTAGGGAAAACTACGAGCAGTACTTC.

This chain uses TRBV20-1 with TRBJ1-1; possibly TRBD1 for D (6 bases). CDR3 length equals 13 residues. Germline V gene sequence: CDR1 DFQATT, CDR2 SNEGSKA (reference sequence). CDR3 in amino acids: CAKRRQVNTEAFF. The CDR3 coding sequence is TGCGCCAAGCGCAGACAGGTGAACACTGAAGCTTTCTTT.

This clonotype was seen more than once but under ten times. V and J are TRBV28 and TRBJ2-1; 14 bases are a match to TRBD2. The V gene's germline CDR1 is MDHEN and CDR2 SYDVKM. This CDR3 comprises 17 residues. Trimming removed 5 bases from V and 9 bases from J; junction bases left unmatched: 12. The CDR3 reads CASSANYGLAGGSEQFF. Here the CDR3 DNA reads TGTGCCAGCAGTGCTAACTACGGACTAGCGGGAGGAAGTGAGCAGTTCTTC.

This chain joins TRBV7-2 and TRBJ2-7; weak D call: TRBD1 (5 bases). Germline CDR1 and CDR2: SGHTA and FQGNSA. The CDR3 runs to 14 residues. Trimming removed 6 bases at V and 5 bases at J, with 17 bases between. CDR3 in amino acids: CASRDWAGKHEQYF. The CDR3, as DNA: TGTGCCAGCAGAGACTGGGCAGGGAAGCACGAGCAGTACTTC.

The chain carries TRBV5-1 and TRBJ1-2; 7 bases map to TRBD1. Per the germline V gene, CDR1 is SGHRS and CDR2 is YFSETQ. The CDR3 contains 14 residues. The trim removed 3 bases at V and 2 bases at J, leaving 4 bases unmatched. CDR3 in amino acids: CASSSMTGNYGYTF. DNA of the CDR3: TGCGCCAGCAGCTCGATGACAGGGAACTATGGCTACACCTTC.

V usage is TRBV11-2 and J usage is TRBJ2-2; 7 nucleotides align to TRBD1. V trimming: 7 bases; J trimming: 7 bases; junction bases outside the gene matches: 6. Germline V gives CDR1 SGHAT, CDR2 FQNNGV. CDR3 length: 13 residues. The CDR3 sequence: CASTMQGVGELFF. The CDR3 DNA follows: TGTGCCAGCACGATGCAGGGGGTCGGGGAGCTGTTTTTT.

Relative to its sample, this clonotype is medium-sized. The V and J genes are TRBV28 and TRBJ2-5, with D possibly being TRBD1 or TRBD2 (5 bases each). The CDR3 consists of 13 residues. Trimming shortened V by 7 bases and J by 5 bases, and 14 bases separated the two germline ends. Germline V gene sequence: CDR1 MDHEN, CDR2 SYDVKM. This CDR3 reads CASTLRDRETQYF. CDR3 DNA: TGTGCCAGCACTTTGAGGGACCGGGAGACCCAGTACTTC.

This chain links TRBV7-9 with TRBJ2-7, with D possibly being TRBD1 (6 bases). Trimming shortened V by 5 bases and J by 4 bases, and 30 bases separated the two germline ends. Germline V CDR1 and CDR2: SEHNR, FQNEAQ (reference sequence). The CDR3 covers 19 residues. CDR3 sequence reads: CASSRTAISPGVYVYEQYF. The CDR3 bases are TGTGCCAGCAGCCGGACCGCCATAAGTCCAGGGGTTTATGTGTACGAGCAGTACTTC.

This clonotype occurred a few times. V gene TRBV20-1 combines with J gene TRBJ2-1; D possibly corresponds to TRBD2 (5 bases). CDR1 is DFQATT, CDR2 SNEGSKA, per germline (reference sequence). The CDR3 totals 14 residues. V was pared by 3 bases and J by 8 bases, with 17 bases between. In DNA, the CDR3 is TGCAGTGCTAGCCTGAGCGGCGCTGGGTATGAGCAGTTCTTC. It translates to CSASLSGAGYEQFF.

The V call is TRBV25-1, the J call TRBJ2-1; TRBD1 matches 7 bases. This CDR3 is 18 amino acids long. The V segment lost 4 bases and the J segment 6 bases; nucleotides outside the gene matches: 18. Germline assignment: CDR1 MGHDK and CDR2 SYGVNS. CDR3 in DNA: TGTGCCAGCAGTGCAACCGGGCAGGGGGAGATAGGGACCAATGAGCAGTTCTTC. This gives the protein CASSATGQGEIGTNEQFF.

CDR3 in amino acids: CASSLTSGTSDTQYF. The DNA of the CDR3 is TGTGCCAGCAGCTTGACTAGCGGAACCTCAGATACGCAGTATTTT. The chain joins TRBV11-2 to TRBJ2-3, with 9 bases that match TRBD2. Unmatched junction bases numbered 5, after V lost 3 bases and J lost 4 bases. Germline V gives CDR1 SGHAT, CDR2 FQNNGV. The CDR3 contains 15 residues.

This clonotype was detected a few times. The V gene is TRBV2, the J gene TRBJ1-5, with unresolved D. The V gene lost 3 bases and the J gene lost 4 bases, with 4 bases spanning the gap. Germline V gene data show CDR1 as SNHLY and CDR2 as FYNNEI. CDR3 length equals 12 residues. The CDR3 sequence is CASSDSNQPQHF. CDR3 sequence (DNA): TGTGCCAGCAGTGACAGTAATCAGCCCCAGCATTTT. The full variable domain, completed using reference TRBV2 and TRBJ1-5, is EPEVTQTPSHQVTQMGQEVILRCVPISNHLYFYWYRQILGQKVEFLVSFYNNEISEKSEIFDDQFSVERPDGSNFTLKIRSTKLEDSAMYFCASSDSNQPQHFGDGTRLSIL.

This clonotype was detected only a few times. V is TRBV11-3 and J is TRBJ2-5; TRBD2 matches at 13 bases. J gave up 2 bases and V 2 bases, and 5 bases lay outside the gene matches. CDR1 and CDR2 from the germline V gene are SGHNT and YENEEA. This CDR3 is built from 17 residues. CDR3 loop: CASSLTSGRARQETQYF. As DNA, the CDR3 is TGTGCCAGCAGCTTAACTAGCGGGAGGGCTCGGCAAGAGACCCAGTACTTC.

By share, this clonotype counts as medium-sized. The genes are TRBV7-6 and TRBJ2-7; possibly TRBD1 for D (5 bases). V was trimmed by 2 bases and J by 0 bases, leaving 17 bases between them. The length of the CDR3 is 17 residues. The germline CDR1 and CDR2 sequences are SGHVS and FNYEAQ. CDR3 nucleotides: TGTGCCAGCAGCTTACTCCCCGCGGACACGAGCTCCTACGAGCAGTACTTC. This sequence encodes CASSLLPADTSSYEQYF.

In DNA form, the CDR3 reads TGTGCCGTGGCAGGGGCAGAACGGAGGCACTATGGCTACACCTTC. The encoded protein is CAVAGAERRHYGYTF. The chain uses TRBV28 and TRBJ1-2, with D perhaps matching TRBD1 (6 bases). The CDR3 is 15 amino acids. Germline-derived CDR1 and CDR2 are MDHEN and SYDVKM. V was trimmed by 11 bases and J by 3 bases, leaving 22 bases between them.

The V gene is TRBV5-1, the J gene TRBJ2-7; TRBD2 aligns across 7 bases. The V gene's germline CDR1 is SGHRS and CDR2 YFSETQ. The CDR3 contains 14 residues. V shed 4 bases, J shed 2 bases, and the junction held 6 bases outside the gene matches. This CDR3 reads CASSAGTTTYEQYF. The CDR3 region has the DNA TGCGCCAGCAGCGCCGGGACTACGACCTACGAGCAGTACTTC.

The sample holds a few counts of this clonotype. V and J are TRBV12-3 or TRBV12-4 and TRBJ2-1; D may be TRBD1 (5 bases). Trimming cost V 5 bases and J 10 bases, with 12 bases left between them. The CDR3 has 12 residues. CDR3 coding DNA: TGTGCCAGCAGTCAGGACATGGGGGAGCAGTTCTTC. This translates into CASSQDMGEQFF.

This clonotype has more than one count but fewer than ten. The chain employs TRBV6-5 and TRBJ2-2; 7 nucleotides agree with TRBD2. This CDR3 is 14 amino acids long. Per germline, CDR1 MNHEY and CDR2 SVGAGI. V trimming: 0 bases; J trimming: 5 bases; junction bases outside the gene matches: 0. DNA for the CDR3: TGTGCCAGCAGTTACTCGGGAGGGACCGGGGAGCTGTTTTTT. This sequence encodes CASSYSGGTGELFF.

This clonotype was detected only a few times. V and J are TRBV4-1 and TRBJ1-6; 9 positions agree with TRBD1. This CDR3 comprises 15 residues. Trimming took 4 bases from V and 10 from J; bases not matched to a gene: 8. Germline loops: CDR1 MGHRA, CDR2 YSYEKL. CDR3 in amino acids: CASSPTGGAGSPLHF. Here the CDR3 DNA reads TGCGCCAGCAGCCCCACAGGGGGCGCGGGATCACCCCTCCACTTT.

This clonotype appeared many times. The gene calls are TRBV20-1 and TRBJ1-1; maybe TRBD1 (6 bases). The CDR3 is 13 amino acids. CDR1 is DFQATT and CDR2 is SNEGSKA in the germline V gene (reference sequence). The ends were cut back, 6 bases at V and 5 bases at J, with 16 bases in the middle. This CDR3 reads CSARGRAGTEAFF. The CDR3 DNA is TGCAGTGCCAGGGGCAGGGCGGGGACTGAAGCTTTCTTT.